This is a list of T cell receptor beta chains from one sample in a study of shared clonotypes between healthy human individuals. Generated by immunoSEQ multiplex PCR, the TCRdb table keeps only in-frame clones and is missing some. The repertoire holds approximately 2.5 million clones, more than 85% seen once, with about 0.38% in the top ten. The specimen sequenced was naive CD4+ T cells from PBMCs. These receptors all stem from a man younger than 35 in good health. Some clones in this sample may be carry-over from other donors' samples. The CDR3 runs from the conserved cysteine through the conserved F or W. The order of the fields is D gene, clone size, V gene, J gene, CDR3 DNA, CDR3 protein. A D gene is named only where the DNA matches it firmly. Expanded clones get a size class; other rows say once, few or many, or leave the size out.

>TRBD2|-|TRBV7-2|TRBJ2-7
TGTGCCAGCAGCCGCCGCGGGCGGGAGACCTACGAGCAGTACTTC
CASSRRGRETYEQYF
>TRBD1|-|TRBV5-1|TRBJ1-2
TGCGCCAGCAGCTTGGCTCAGGGGGCATGGTATGGCTACACCTTC
CASSLAQGAWYGYTF
>-|-|TRBV7-2|TRBJ1-1
TGTGCCAGCAGCTTAGGGCAGGTGCCGAACACTGAAGCTTTCTTT
CASSLGQVPNTEAFF
>-|once|TRBV7-3|TRBJ2-6
TGTGCCAGCAGCTTAGAGGGAACGGATGGGGCCAACGTCCTGACTTTC
CASSLEGTDGANVLTF
>TRBD2|-|TRBV5-4|TRBJ2-3
TGTGCCAGCAGTCGGGCGGGGACTAGCACCCCAGATACGCAGTATTTT
CASSRAGTSTPDTQYF
>-|few|TRBV10-3|TRBJ1-1
TGTGCCATCAGTGGACCGACAAGGGAGGGAGCTTTCTTT
CAISGPTREGAFF
>TRBD1|-|TRBV18|TRBJ1-3
TGTGCCAGCTCACCACCGTGGGACAGGGACAACTCTGGAAACACCATATATTTT
CASSPPWDRDNSGNTIYF
>-|-|TRBV7-9|TRBJ2-7
TGTGCCAGCAGCCCCCCCTTGACGGCTAGCAGAAGTACCTACGAGCAGTACTTC
CASSPPLTASRSTYEQYF
>TRBD2|-|TRBV29-1|TRBJ2-4
TGCAGCGCCCGACTAGCGGGGGTGAACATTCAGTACTTC
CSARLAGVNIQYF
>TRBD1|-|TRBV5-4|TRBJ2-7
TGTGCCAGCAGCAAACGGACAGGCGAGAGCTCCTACGAGCAGTACTTC
CASSKRTGESSYEQYF
>TRBD2|-|TRBV4-1|TRBJ2-3
TGCGCCAGCAGCCAAGACGAAGCGGGAGGGGCAGATACGCAGTATTTT
CASSQDEAGGADTQYF
>-|-|TRBV18|TRBJ2-5
TGTGCCAGCTCGGGGGATTTAGGAGAGACCCAGTACTTC
CASSGDLGETQYF
>-|-|TRBV5-1|TRBJ2-3
TGCGCCAGCAGCTTGCCGTTAAGCACAGATACGCAGTATTTT
CASSLPLSTDTQYF
>-|-|TRBV9|TRBJ1-5
TGTGCCAGCAGCTCGACGGGACGCCCCTGGCCCCAGCATTTT
CASSSTGRPWPQHF
>-|-|TRBV28|TRBJ1-5
TGTGCCAGCAGTTCCACAAGGGTGACGCAGCCCCAGCATTTT
CASSSTRVTQPQHF
>-|-|TRBV11-2|TRBJ1-3
TGTGCCAGCAGCTTAATGGGGCAGACCACCTCTGGAAACACCATATATTTT
CASSLMGQTTSGNTIYF
>TRBD1|once|TRBV4-2|TRBJ1-4
TGTGCCAGCAGCCATATACCTCTCGGACAGGGAAATGAAAAACTGTTTTTT
CASSHIPLGQGNEKLFF
>-|-|TRBV7-2|TRBJ1-2
TGTGCCAGCAGCTTAAGTGAGGGCTACACCTTC
CASSLSEGYTF
>-|-|TRBV11-1|TRBJ2-1
TGTGCCAGCAGCCCCGAGGTCAATGAGCAGTTCTTC
CASSPEVNEQFF
>TRBD1|-|TRBV18|TRBJ2-7
TGTGCCAGCTCATTTCAGGGGGCTCGGGACGAGCAGTACTTC
CASSFQGARDEQYF
>-|once|TRBV19|TRBJ1-2
TGTGCCAGCAAACCCTTCTACTTGGAGGGCTACACCTTC
CASKPFYLEGYTF
>-|-|TRBV9|TRBJ1-3
TGTGCCAGCAGCCTTCCAGGGCCTGGAAACACCATATATTTT
CASSLPGPGNTIYF
>TRBD1|-|TRBV23-1|TRBJ1-5
TGCGCCAGCAGTACTTCCATAAGGGACAGGGCCTCTAGCAATCAGCCCCAGCATTTT
CASSTSIRDRASSNQPQHF
>TRBD2|-|TRBV5-1|TRBJ2-1
TGCGCCAGCAGCTTGGGGACTAGCGGAGGCTACAATGAGCAGTTCTTC
CASSLGTSGGYNEQFF
>-|-|TRBV19|TRBJ2-7
TGTGCCAGTAGGACCGCTCGGGAGCAGTACTTC
CASRTAREQYF